This T cell receptor (beta chain) was profiled in a study of human T cells and chemical hapten exposure. The overall study: Researchers reported sensitizing an approximately 2 cm by approximately 2 cm upper inner arm skin site with 2% DPC. Overall study findings and caveats: Significantly greater numbers of large CDR3 similarity clusters came from expanded TCRs than from controls.

Note on this clonotype: Its antigen is still unknown.

With 5 bases removed from V and 3 bases from J, the gap between germline ends came to 10 bases. The CDR3 is made up of 13 amino acids. TCRdb re-derived calls from the RACE reads in MiXCR, one entry per CDR3 protein. The repertoire holds around 300,000 distinct CDR3 sequences, with 6% to 8.5% as singletons. Indicated time point: patch test 1, 2 weeks after DPC sensitization. Described treatment: therapeutic diphenylcyclopropenone sensitization with weekly scalp DPC. The specimen comprised whole blood, sampled in connection with sensitization to the hapten diphenylcyclopropenone (DPC). The chain carries TRBV12-3 or TRBV12-4 and TRBJ1-1; no clear D gene. This TCR was recovered from a woman between 18 and 29 years old with alopecia areata. Some clones in this sample may be carry-over from other donors' samples. This CDR3 reads CASSPQLHTEAFF. The CDR3 DNA sequence: TGTGCCAGCAGTCCTCAGCTTCACACTGAAGCTTTCTTT.